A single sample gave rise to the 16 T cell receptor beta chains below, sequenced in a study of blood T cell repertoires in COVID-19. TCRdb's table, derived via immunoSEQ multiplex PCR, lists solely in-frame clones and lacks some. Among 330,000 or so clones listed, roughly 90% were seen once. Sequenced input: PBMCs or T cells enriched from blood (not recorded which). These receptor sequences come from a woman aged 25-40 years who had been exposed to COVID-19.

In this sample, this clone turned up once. The CDR3 region has the DNA TGCGCCAGCAGCTCGCAACAGGGGGCTCAAGAGACCCAGTACTTC. It translates to CASSSQQGAQETQYF. V and J are TRBV5-1 and TRBJ2-5; 9 bases agree with TRBD1. Germline CDR1 reads SGHRS; CDR2 reads YFSETQ. This CDR3 is 15 amino acids long. V lost 3 bases and J lost 2; bases outside the gene matches: 5.

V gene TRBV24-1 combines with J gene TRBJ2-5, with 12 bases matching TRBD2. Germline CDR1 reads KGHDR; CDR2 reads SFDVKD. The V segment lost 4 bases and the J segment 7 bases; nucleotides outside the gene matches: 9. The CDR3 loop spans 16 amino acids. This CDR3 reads CATSEVGLAGSGTQYF. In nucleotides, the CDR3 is TGTGCCACCAGTGAGGTAGGACTAGCGGGATCGGGGACCCAGTACTTC.

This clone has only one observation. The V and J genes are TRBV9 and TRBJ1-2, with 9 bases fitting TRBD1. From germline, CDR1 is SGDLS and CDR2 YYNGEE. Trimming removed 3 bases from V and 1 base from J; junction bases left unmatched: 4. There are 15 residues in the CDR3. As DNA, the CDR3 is TGTGCCAGCAGCGACCACAGGGGGCATAACTATGGCTACACCTTC. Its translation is CASSDHRGHNYGYTF.

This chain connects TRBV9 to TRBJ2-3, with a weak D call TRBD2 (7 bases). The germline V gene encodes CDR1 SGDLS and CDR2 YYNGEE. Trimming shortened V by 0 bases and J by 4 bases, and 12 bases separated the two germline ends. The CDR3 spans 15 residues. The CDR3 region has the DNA TGTGCCAGCAGCGTAGGGGAGGGGGGCGCAGATACGCAGTATTTT. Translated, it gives CASSVGEGGADTQYF.

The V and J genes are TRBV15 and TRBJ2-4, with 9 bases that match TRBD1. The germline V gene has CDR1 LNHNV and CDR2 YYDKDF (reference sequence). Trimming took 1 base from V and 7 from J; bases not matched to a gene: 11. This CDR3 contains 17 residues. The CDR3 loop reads CATSRGIGTGYRNIQYF. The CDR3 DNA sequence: TGTGCCACCAGCAGAGGAATTGGGACAGGGTATAGGAACATTCAGTACTTC.

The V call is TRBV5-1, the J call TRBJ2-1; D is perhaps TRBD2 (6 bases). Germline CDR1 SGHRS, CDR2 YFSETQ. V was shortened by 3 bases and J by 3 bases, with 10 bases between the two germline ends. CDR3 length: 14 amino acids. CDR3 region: CASSSGGNYNEQFF. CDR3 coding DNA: TGCGCCAGCAGCTCGGGCGGGAACTACAATGAGCAGTTCTTC.

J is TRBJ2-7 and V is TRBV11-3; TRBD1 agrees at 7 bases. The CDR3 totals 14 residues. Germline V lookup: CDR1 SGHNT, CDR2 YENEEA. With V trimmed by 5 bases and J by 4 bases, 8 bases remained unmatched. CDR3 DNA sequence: TGTGCCAGCAGCCTCCGGGACAGCCTGTACGAGCAGTACTTC. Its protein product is CASSLRDSLYEQYF.

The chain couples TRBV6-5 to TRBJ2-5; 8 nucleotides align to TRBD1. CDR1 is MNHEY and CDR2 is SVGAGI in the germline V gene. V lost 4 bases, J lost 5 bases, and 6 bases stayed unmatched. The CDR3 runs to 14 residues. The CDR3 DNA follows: TGTGCCAGCAGTTGGACAGGGATGTTGGAGACCCAGTACTTC. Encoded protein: CASSWTGMLETQYF.

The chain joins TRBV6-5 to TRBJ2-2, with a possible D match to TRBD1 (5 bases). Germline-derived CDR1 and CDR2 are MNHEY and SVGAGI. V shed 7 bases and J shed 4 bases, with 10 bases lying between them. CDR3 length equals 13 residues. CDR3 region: CASIRRGTGELFF. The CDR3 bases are TGTGCCAGCATCCGAAGGGGCACCGGGGAGCTGTTTTTT.

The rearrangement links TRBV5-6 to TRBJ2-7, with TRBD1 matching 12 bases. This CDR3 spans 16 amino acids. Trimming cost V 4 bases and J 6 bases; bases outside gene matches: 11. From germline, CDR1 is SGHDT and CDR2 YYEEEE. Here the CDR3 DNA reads TGTGCCAGCAGCCGGTTCCCGGGACAGGGGGCCTTCGAGCAGTACTTC. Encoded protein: CASSRFPGQGAFEQYF.

The CDR3 nucleotides are TGCGCCAGCAGCCGCGGGAAGAACACCGGGGAGCTGTTTTTT. Translating gives CASSRGKNTGELFF. The chain has TRBV5-1 and TRBJ2-2; D is possibly TRBD2 (6 bases). The CDR3 has 14 residues. Germline CDR1 SGHRS, CDR2 YFSETQ. Trimming left V 4 bases short and J 1 base short, with 8 bases between.

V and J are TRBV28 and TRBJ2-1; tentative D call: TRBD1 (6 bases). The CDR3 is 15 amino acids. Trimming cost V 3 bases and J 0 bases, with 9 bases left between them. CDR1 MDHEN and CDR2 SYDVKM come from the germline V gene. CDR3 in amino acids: CASSLGALSYNEQFF. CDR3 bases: TGTGCCAGCAGTTTGGGGGCCCTCTCCTACAATGAGCAGTTCTTC.

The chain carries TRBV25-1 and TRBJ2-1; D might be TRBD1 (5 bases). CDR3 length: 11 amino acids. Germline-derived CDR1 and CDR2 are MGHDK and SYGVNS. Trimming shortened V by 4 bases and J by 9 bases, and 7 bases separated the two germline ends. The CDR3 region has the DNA TGTGCCAGCAGTGGGGGCAGTGAGCAGTTCTTC. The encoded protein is CASSGGSEQFF. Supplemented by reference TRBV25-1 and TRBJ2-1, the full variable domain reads EADIYQTPRYLVIGTGKKITLECSQTMGHDKMYWYQQDPGMELHLIHYSYGVNSTEKGDLSSESTVSRIRTEHFPLTLESARPSHTSQYLCASSGGSEQFFGPGTRLTVL.

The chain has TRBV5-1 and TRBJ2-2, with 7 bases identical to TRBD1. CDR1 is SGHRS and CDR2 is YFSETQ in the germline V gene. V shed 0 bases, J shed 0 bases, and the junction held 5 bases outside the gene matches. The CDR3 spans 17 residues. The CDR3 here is CASSLVGQHSNTGELFF. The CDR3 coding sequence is TGCGCCAGCAGCTTGGTGGGACAGCATTCGAACACCGGGGAGCTGTTTTTT. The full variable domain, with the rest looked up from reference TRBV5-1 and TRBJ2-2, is KAGVTQTPRYLIKTRGQQVTLSCSPISGHRSVSWYQQTPGQGLQFLFEYFSETQRNKGNFPGRFSGRQFSNSRSEMNVSTLELGDSALYLCASSLVGQHSNTGELFFGEGSRLTVL.

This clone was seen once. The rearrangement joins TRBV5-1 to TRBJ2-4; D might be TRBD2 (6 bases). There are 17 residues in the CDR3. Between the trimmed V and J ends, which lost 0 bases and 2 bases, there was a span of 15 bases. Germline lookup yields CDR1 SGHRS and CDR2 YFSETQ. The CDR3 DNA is TGCGCCAGCAGCTTGGCTTTACGGAGGGAGACCAAAAACATTCAGTACTTC. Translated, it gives CASSLALRRETKNIQYF.

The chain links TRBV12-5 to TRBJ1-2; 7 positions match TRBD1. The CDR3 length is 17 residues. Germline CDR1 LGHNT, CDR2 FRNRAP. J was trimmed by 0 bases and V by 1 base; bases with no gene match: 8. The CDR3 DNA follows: TGTGCTAGTGGTTTGGCGGGACAGCTTCTTCCTAACTATGGCTACACCTTC. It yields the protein CASGLAGQLLPNYGYTF.